These T cell receptor beta chains were read from a single sample in a study of cytomegalovirus exposure and HLA in healthy donors. Sequencing was performed with immunoSEQ multiplex PCR; in TCRdb, only in-frame clones are kept and a portion is missing. The sample includes 200,000 or so clones, more than 65% of them seen just once. The sequencing sample was made of PBMCs. The receptors were sampled from a man between 18 and 29 years old in good health and CMV-seronegative. Each CDR3 is given with its conserved first and last residue. The order of the fields is clone size, J gene, V gene, D gene, CDR3 DNA, CDR3 protein. D genes are given only for firm matches. Clone size, where shown, is once, few, many, or a class for clones that have expanded.

clone_size: few; j_call: TRBJ2-2; v_call: TRBV9; d_call: TRBD2; cdr3_nt: TGTGCCAGCAGCGTAGCTACCCTAGCGGACACCGGGGAGCTGTTTTTT; cdr3_aa: CASSVATLADTGELFF
clone_size: .; j_call: TRBJ1-2; v_call: TRBV2; d_call: .; cdr3_nt: TGTGCCAGCAGTGGGGGAACGGGGTGGTATGGCTACACCTTC; cdr3_aa: CASSGGTGWYGYTF
clone_size: .; j_call: TRBJ2-1; v_call: TRBV30; d_call: .; cdr3_nt: TGTGCCTGGAGTGCCAGGGTTTTCTACAATGAGCAGTTCTTC; cdr3_aa: CAWSARVFYNEQFF
clone_size: .; j_call: TRBJ2-2; v_call: TRBV4-2; d_call: .; cdr3_nt: TGTGCCAGCAGCCAAGTCAGCGGGGAGCTGTTTTTT; cdr3_aa: CASSQVSGELFF
clone_size: .; j_call: TRBJ2-1; v_call: TRBV6-1; d_call: TRBD2; cdr3_nt: TGTGCCAGCAGTGAAGGACTAGCGGTGCAGTTCTTC; cdr3_aa: CASSEGLAVQFF
clone_size: .; j_call: TRBJ2-7; v_call: TRBV2; d_call: .; cdr3_nt: TGTGCCAGCAGACTAGCATTTAATACTGACGAGCAGTACTTC; cdr3_aa: CASRLAFNTDEQYF
clone_size: .; j_call: TRBJ2-7; v_call: TRBV6-5; d_call: TRBD1; cdr3_nt: TGTGCCAGCAGTTACGCTCCCGGGACAGGGGGCTCCGAGCAGTACTTC; cdr3_aa: CASSYAPGTGGSEQYF
clone_size: once; j_call: TRBJ2-7; v_call: TRBV10-1; d_call: .; cdr3_nt: TGCGCCAGCAGTCCTGACAGTTTAGGCTCCTACGAGCAGTACTTC; cdr3_aa: CASSPDSLGSYEQYF
clone_size: .; j_call: TRBJ2-7; v_call: TRBV18; d_call: .; cdr3_nt: TGTGCCAGCTCACTCTGGGGCAGCGCATCCTACGAGCAGTACTTC; cdr3_aa: CASSLWGSASYEQYF
clone_size: .; j_call: TRBJ1-4; v_call: TRBV2; d_call: .; cdr3_nt: TGTGCCAGCAGGGGGGGGCAGGCAACTCGGAGTGAAAAACTGTTTTTT; cdr3_aa: CASRGGQATRSEKLFF
clone_size: .; j_call: TRBJ2-2; v_call: TRBV10-3; d_call: TRBD2; cdr3_nt: TGTGCCATCAGTGAGTCGGGTAGCGGGAGCCGGAGCGGGGAGCTGTTTTTT; cdr3_aa: CAISESGSGSRSGELFF
clone_size: once; j_call: TRBJ2-7; v_call: TRBV4-2; d_call: TRBD2; cdr3_nt: TGTGCCAGCAGCCAAGGAGGGCGGGAGGGCCGATACGAGCAGTACTTC; cdr3_aa: CASSQGGREGRYEQYF
clone_size: .; j_call: TRBJ2-5; v_call: TRBV6-6; d_call: .; cdr3_nt: TGTGCCAGCAGTTATAAACCGACAGGATACCAAGAGACCCAGTACTTC; cdr3_aa: CASSYKPTGYQETQYF
clone_size: .; j_call: TRBJ2-5; v_call: TRBV30; d_call: TRBD2; cdr3_nt: TGTGCCTGGAGTACTAGCGGGACGGGGGAGACCCAGTACTTC; cdr3_aa: CAWSTSGTGETQYF
clone_size: .; j_call: TRBJ2-1; v_call: TRBV7-3; d_call: .; cdr3_nt: TGTGCCAGCAGCCCGAATAGCGGCGCAGCATTCAATGAGCAGTTCTTC; cdr3_aa: CASSPNSGAAFNEQFF
clone_size: .; j_call: TRBJ1-1; v_call: TRBV2; d_call: TRBD1; cdr3_nt: TGTGCCACACAGGGGAATGAAGCTTTCTTT; cdr3_aa: CATQGNEAFF
clone_size: .; j_call: TRBJ1-5; v_call: TRBV7-8; d_call: .; cdr3_nt: TGTGCCAGCAGCCATGGGCCCCTCTTTAGCAATCAGCCCCAGCATTTT; cdr3_aa: CASSHGPLFSNQPQHF
clone_size: .; j_call: TRBJ2-3; v_call: TRBV19; d_call: .; cdr3_nt: TGTGCCAGTAGTACGGAGATTTCAGATACGCAGTATTTT; cdr3_aa: CASSTEISDTQYF
clone_size: .; j_call: TRBJ2-1; v_call: TRBV11-3; d_call: TRBD2; cdr3_nt: TGTGCCAGCAGCTTGATCGGACTAGCCTCTTCAAATGAGCAGTTCTTC; cdr3_aa: CASSLIGLASSNEQFF
clone_size: .; j_call: TRBJ2-1; v_call: TRBV5-1; d_call: TRBD2; cdr3_nt: TGCGTTGGGAGGGCCAATGAGCAGTTCTTC; cdr3_aa: CVGRANEQFF
clone_size: .; j_call: TRBJ1-4; v_call: TRBV11-1; d_call: TRBD1; cdr3_nt: TGTGCCAGCAGCTTAGCTGGGACAGGGGGCGAAAAACTGTTTTTT; cdr3_aa: CASSLAGTGGEKLFF
clone_size: .; j_call: TRBJ1-3; v_call: TRBV7-2; d_call: TRBD1; cdr3_nt: TGTGCCAGCAGCACCCGGACAGGGAGGTCTGGAAACACCATATATTTT; cdr3_aa: CASSTRTGRSGNTIYF
clone_size: .; j_call: TRBJ2-2; v_call: TRBV19; d_call: TRBD1; cdr3_nt: TGTGCCAGTAGTCCCCGGACAGGGGGCAACACCGGGGAGCTGTTTTTT; cdr3_aa: CASSPRTGGNTGELFF
clone_size: few; j_call: TRBJ2-7; v_call: TRBV19; d_call: .; cdr3_nt: TGTGCCAGTAGCGAGGGACTTACGGGGGAGCAGTACTTC; cdr3_aa: CASSEGLTGEQYF
clone_size: .; j_call: TRBJ2-3; v_call: TRBV5-8; d_call: TRBD2; cdr3_nt: TGTGCCAGCTACGAACCTGGGACTAGCGGGTTAGCAGTCTATTTT; cdr3_aa: CASYEPGTSGLAVYF
clone_size: once; j_call: TRBJ1-1; v_call: TRBV19; d_call: .; cdr3_nt: TGTGCCAGTAGTATCACAGGGTTGGGCACTGAAGCTTTCTTT; cdr3_aa: CASSITGLGTEAFF
clone_size: few; j_call: TRBJ2-3; v_call: TRBV6-1; d_call: .; cdr3_nt: TGTGCCAGCAGTCTAGCGAGACTTAGCGCAGATACGCAGTATTTT; cdr3_aa: CASSLARLSADTQYF
clone_size: .; j_call: TRBJ2-7; v_call: TRBV18; d_call: .; cdr3_nt: TGTGCCAGCTCACCTCTCTTGTCCAGCTCCTACGAGCAGTACTTC; cdr3_aa: CASSPLLSSSYEQYF
clone_size: once; j_call: TRBJ2-7; v_call: TRBV4-1; d_call: .; cdr3_nt: TGCGCCAGCAGCCAACGGTCAGGGGACGAGCAGTACTTC; cdr3_aa: CASSQRSGDEQYF
clone_size: few; j_call: TRBJ2-3; v_call: TRBV4-2; d_call: TRBD2; cdr3_nt: TGTGCCAGCAGCCAGACTAGCGGGATTATCACAGATACGCAGTATTTT; cdr3_aa: CASSQTSGIITDTQYF
clone_size: once; j_call: TRBJ2-6; v_call: TRBV5-4; d_call: TRBD1; cdr3_nt: TGTGCCAGCAGCCGACAGGGGTTTGACAACGTCCTGACTTTC; cdr3_aa: CASSRQGFDNVLTF
clone_size: .; j_call: TRBJ2-3; v_call: TRBV10-3; d_call: TRBD2; cdr3_nt: TGTGCCATCAGTGAGTCGAGGAGCGGGAGCCTCACCACAGATACGCAGTATTTT; cdr3_aa: CAISESRSGSLTTDTQYF
clone_size: .; j_call: TRBJ1-4; v_call: TRBV5-1; d_call: TRBD1; cdr3_nt: TGCGCCAGCAGCTTCATTTCAGGGGGCGGTGAAAAACTGTTTTTT; cdr3_aa: CASSFISGGGEKLFF
clone_size: .; j_call: TRBJ2-3; v_call: TRBV7-9; d_call: .; cdr3_nt: TGTGCCACAGGGCCTAGCACAGATACGCAGTATTTT; cdr3_aa: CATGPSTDTQYF
clone_size: .; j_call: TRBJ1-2; v_call: TRBV4-1; d_call: TRBD1; cdr3_nt: TGCGCCAGCAGAACAATCGGGACAGGGAAAGAGCGCTATGGCTACACCTTC; cdr3_aa: CASRTIGTGKERYGYTF
clone_size: .; j_call: TRBJ2-5; v_call: TRBV7-3; d_call: TRBD1; cdr3_nt: TGTGCCAGCAGCTTGGAGACAGGGGACGAGACCCAGTACTTC; cdr3_aa: CASSLETGDETQYF
clone_size: .; j_call: TRBJ2-7; v_call: TRBV5-6; d_call: TRBD1; cdr3_nt: TGTGCCAGCAGCCGAATCGACAGGGGGGCAGCCTACGAGCAGTACTTC; cdr3_aa: CASSRIDRGAAYEQYF
clone_size: .; j_call: TRBJ1-1; v_call: TRBV18; d_call: .; cdr3_nt: TGTGCCAGCTCACCACCGCAGGGCCGCATGAACACTGAAGCTTTCTTT; cdr3_aa: CASSPPQGRMNTEAFF